Listed below are T cell receptor beta chains from one sample, sequenced in a study of T cell responses to AZD1222 COVID-19 vaccine. Produced via immunoSEQ multiplex PCR; TCRdb's table is partial and in-frame only. The sample has about 140,000 clones; roughly 90% are singletons. The starting material was peripheral blood, obtained 28 days after the second AZD1222 dose. The receptors come from an adult who received the AZD1222 COVID-19 vaccine. CDR3s include the opening cysteine and the closing phenylalanine or tryptophan. A D gene is named only where the DNA matches it firmly. A clone size is listed for some rows: how often the clone was seen (once, few, many), or a class if it is expanded.

>.|TRBD1|TRBJ2-7|TRBV10-3
CATGDRGYEQYF
TGTGCGACGGGCGACAGGGGCTACGAGCAGTACTTC
>.|.|TRBJ2-7|TRBV6-5
CASSYKIGQPYEQYF
TGTGCCAGCAGTTACAAAATAGGACAGCCCTACGAGCAGTACTTC
>.|TRBD1|TRBJ1-2|TRBV19
CASSRGSTGTYGYTF
TGTGCCAGTAGCAGGGGCTCGACAGGGACCTATGGCTACACCTTC
>once|.|TRBJ1-6|TRBV5-6
CASSLGVVGNSPLHF
TGTGCCAGCAGCTTGGGGGTTGTCGGGAATTCACCCCTCCACTTT
>.|.|TRBJ2-7|TRBV7-3
CASSLSPGGHYEQYF
TGTGCCAGCAGCTTATCGCCCGGGGGACACTACGAGCAGTACTTC
>.|TRBD2|TRBJ2-1|TRBV25-1
CASSASGVHNEQFF
TGTGCCAGCAGTGCTAGCGGGGTGCACAATGAGCAGTTCTTC
>.|.|TRBJ1-1|TRBV5-4
CASSLATRQGGTEAFF
TGTGCCAGCAGCTTGGCGACGAGGCAAGGGGGCACTGAAGCTTTCTTT
>.|.|TRBJ2-3|TRBV3-1/TRBV3-2
CASSQEVATDTQYF
TGTGCCAGCAGCCAAGAAGTAGCGACAGATACGCAGTATTTT
>.|.|TRBJ1-3|TRBV4-2
CASSHPVEGRKNTIYF
TGTGCCAGCAGCCACCCCGTCGAAGGGAGGAAAAACACCATATATTTT
>.|.|TRBJ2-2|TRBV7-3
CASSDRPRAGELFF
TGTGCCAGCAGCGACAGGCCCCGGGCCGGGGAGCTGTTTTTT
>.|.|TRBJ1-6|TRBV11-3
CASSLHARGSPLHF
TGTGCCAGCAGCTTACACGCGAGGGGTTCACCCCTCCACTTT
>.|.|TRBJ1-1|TRBV7-2
CASTPPGGTEAFF
TGTGCCAGCACCCCACCGGGGGGGACTGAAGCTTTCTTT
>once|.|TRBJ1-3|TRBV5-1
CASSPNVGSGNTIYF
TGCGCCAGCAGCCCGAACGTCGGCTCTGGAAACACCATATATTTT
>.|TRBD2|TRBJ2-5|TRBV3-1/TRBV3-2
CASSPTSGGQETQYF
TGTGCCAGCAGCCCTACTAGCGGGGGACAAGAGACCCAGTACTTC
>.|TRBD2|TRBJ2-3|TRBV11-3
CASSLAGGSTDTQYF
TGTGCCAGCAGCTTAGCGGGGGGGAGCACAGATACGCAGTATTTT
>.|.|TRBJ1-6|TRBV3-1/TRBV3-2
CASSQVAAHSPLHF
TGTGCCAGCAGCCAAGTGGCAGCTCATTCACCCCTCCACTTT
>.|.|TRBJ1-5|TRBV7-3
CASSLKVGQPQHF
TGTGCCAGCAGCTTAAAGGTCGGGCAGCCCCAGCATTTT
>.|.|TRBJ2-2|TRBV15
CATSRDLAGNTGELFF
TGTGCCACCAGCAGAGATCTGGCAGGAAACACCGGGGAGCTGTTTTTT
>.|.|TRBJ2-5|TRBV7-8
CASSQTLGTQYF
TGTGCCAGCAGCCAAACCTTGGGGACCCAGTACTTC
>.|.|TRBJ2-3|TRBV7-9
CASSPRTGGAEDTQYF
TGTGCCAGCAGCCCAAGGACTGGCGGAGCGGAAGATACGCAGTATTTT
>.|TRBD1|TRBJ1-6|TRBV3-1/TRBV3-2
CASSQGQGGNSPLHF
TGTGCCAGCAGCCAAGGACAGGGGGGCAATTCACCCCTCCACTTT
>.|.|TRBJ2-7|TRBV7-9
CASSLATRYEQYF
TGTGCCAGCAGCTTAGCTACGCGGTACGAGCAGTACTTC
>few|TRBD1|TRBJ2-1|TRBV7-9
CASSFTGDSYNEQFF
TGTGCCAGCAGCTTTACAGGGGACTCCTACAATGAGCAGTTCTTC
>.|.|TRBJ2-2|TRBV3-1/TRBV3-2
CASGLGYTGELFF
TGTGCCAGCGGACTGGGGTACACCGGGGAGCTGTTTTTT
>.|.|TRBJ1-5|TRBV12-3/TRBV12-4
CASSLRANQPQHF
TGTGCCAGCAGTTTAAGGGCCAATCAGCCCCAGCATTTT
>.|.|TRBJ2-5|TRBV5-1
CASSPQVGGETQYF
TGCGCCAGCAGCCCTCAGGTAGGAGGCGAGACCCAGTACTTC
>.|.|TRBJ2-1|TRBV9
CASSVGARHYYNEQFF
TGTGCCAGCAGCGTAGGGGCGCGGCATTACTACAATGAGCAGTTCTTC
>.|TRBD2|TRBJ2-7|TRBV5-1
CASSPTLAGQYEQYF
TGCGCCAGCAGCCCGACTCTAGCGGGACAGTACGAGCAGTACTTC
>.|TRBD1|TRBJ2-7|TRBV23-1
CASSHRGREQYF
TGCGCCAGCAGTCATAGGGGGCGCGAGCAGTACTTC
>.|TRBD2|TRBJ2-3|TRBV28
CASSSLAGSRTDTQYF
TGTGCCAGCAGTTCCCTAGCGGGATCCCGCACAGATACGCAGTATTTT
>.|.|TRBJ1-6|TRBV5-1
CASSGTGMGNSPLHF
TGCGCCAGCAGCGGTACAGGGATGGGAAATTCACCCCTCCACTTT
>.|.|TRBJ1-5|TRBV10-3
CAISDTGTVSPQHF
TGTGCCATCAGTGATACCGGGACCGTATCGCCCCAGCATTTT
>once|.|TRBJ1-2|TRBV4-1
CASSPNDGLYGYTF
TGCGCCAGCAGCCCCAATGACGGTCTCTATGGCTACACCTTC
>.|TRBD2|TRBJ2-1|TRBV7-2
CASSWASGNNEQFF
TGTGCCAGCAGCTGGGCTAGCGGGAACAATGAGCAGTTCTTC
>.|.|TRBJ2-6|TRBV28
CASRDSASGANVLTF
TGTGCCAGCAGGGACAGCGCCTCTGGGGCCAACGTCCTGACTTTC
>.|TRBD1|TRBJ1-2|TRBV3-1/TRBV3-2
CASSPQGQDYGYTF
TGTGCCAGCAGTCCCCAGGGACAGGACTATGGCTACACCTTC
>.|.|TRBJ1-5|TRBV19
CASSWSSYSNQPQHF
TGTGCCAGTAGTTGGAGCTCCTATAGCAATCAGCCCCAGCATTTT
>.|TRBD1|TRBJ2-3|TRBV11-2
CASSLQGARTDTQYF
TGTGCCAGCAGCTTGCAGGGGGCCAGGACAGATACGCAGTATTTT
>.|.|TRBJ2-3|TRBV7-2
CASSLNRADTQYF
TGTGCCAGCAGCTTGAACAGGGCTGATACGCAGTATTTT
>.|.|TRBJ1-6|TRBV7-6
CASSLSGPLHF
TGTGCCAGCAGCTTAAGTGGACCCCTCCACTTT
>.|.|TRBJ2-5|TRBV21-1
CASSAIQGFQETQYF
TGTGCCAGCAGCGCCATACAGGGATTCCAAGAGACCCAGTACTTC
>.|.|TRBJ2-7|TRBV7-7
CASSARTTRIYEQYF
TGTGCCAGCAGCGCCCGAACCACTAGAATCTACGAGCAGTACTTC
>.|TRBD2|TRBJ2-7|TRBV6-5
CASRTSGIREQYF
TGTGCCAGCCGGACTAGCGGGATTCGGGAGCAGTACTTC
>.|.|TRBJ1-1|TRBV27
CASSLSLGGSTEAFF
TGTGCCAGCAGTTTATCGTTAGGGGGGAGCACTGAAGCTTTCTTT
>.|.|TRBJ1-5|TRBV12-2
CAGGWGQGSEGNQPQHF
.
>.|.|TRBJ1-1|TRBV18
CASSHGDGEAFF
TGTGCCAGCTCACACGGAGATGGTGAAGCTTTCTTT
>.|.|TRBJ1-6|TRBV27
CASSTVAQGTNSPLHF
TGTGCCAGCAGTACCGTAGCACAGGGCACCAATTCACCCCTCCACTTT
>once|.|TRBJ2-1|TRBV6-5
CASTTRGRNEQFF
TGTGCCAGCACCACCAGGGGCCGGAATGAGCAGTTCTTC
>.|.|TRBJ2-7|TRBV7-2
CASSPQNSYEQYF
TGTGCCAGCAGCCCGCAGAATTCCTACGAGCAGTACTTC
>.|.|TRBJ1-4|TRBV18
CASSRGVATNEKLFF
TGTGCCAGCTCTCGAGGGGTCGCAACTAATGAAAAACTGTTTTTT